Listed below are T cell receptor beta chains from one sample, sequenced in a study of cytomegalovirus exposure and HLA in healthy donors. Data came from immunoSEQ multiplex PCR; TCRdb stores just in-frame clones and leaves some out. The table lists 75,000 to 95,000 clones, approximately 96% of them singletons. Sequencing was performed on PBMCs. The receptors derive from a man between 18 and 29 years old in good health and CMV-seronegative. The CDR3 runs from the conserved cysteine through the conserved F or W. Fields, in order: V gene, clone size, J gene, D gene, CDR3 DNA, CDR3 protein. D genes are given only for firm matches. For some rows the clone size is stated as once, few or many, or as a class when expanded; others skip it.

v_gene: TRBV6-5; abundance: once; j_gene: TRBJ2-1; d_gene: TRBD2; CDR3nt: TGTGCCAGCAGTTCCCCCGGGGGGGCCTCCTACAATGAGCAGTTCTTC; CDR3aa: CASSSPGGASYNEQFF
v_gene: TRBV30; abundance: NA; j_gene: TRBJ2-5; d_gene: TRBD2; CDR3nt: TGTGCCTGGAGTTCGGCACTAGCGGGAGATCGGTACTTC; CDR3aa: CAWSSALAGDRYF
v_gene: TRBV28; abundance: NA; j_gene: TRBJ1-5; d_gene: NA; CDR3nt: TGTGCCAGCGGGTTAGGGGGTCGCAATCAGCCCCAGCATTTT; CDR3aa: CASGLGGRNQPQHF
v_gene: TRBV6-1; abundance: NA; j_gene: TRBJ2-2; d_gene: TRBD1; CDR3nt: TGTGCCAGCAGGCGGACAGGGGACACCGGGGAGCTGTTTTTT; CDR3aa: CASRRTGDTGELFF
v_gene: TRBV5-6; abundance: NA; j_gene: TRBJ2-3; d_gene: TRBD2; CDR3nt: TGTGCCAGCAGCCCCTTTGCGCGGGAGGGCGGGGCAGATACGCAGTATTTT; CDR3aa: CASSPFAREGGADTQYF
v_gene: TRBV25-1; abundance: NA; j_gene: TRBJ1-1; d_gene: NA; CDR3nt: TGTGCCAGCAGTCGCAGGGAGGGTGTCACTGAAGCTTTCTTT; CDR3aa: CASSRREGVTEAFF
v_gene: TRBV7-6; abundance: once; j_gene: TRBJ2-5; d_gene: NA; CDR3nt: TGTGCCAGCAGCCTGATCGGGCAGGGCAGCTGGACCCAGTACTTC; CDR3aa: CASSLIGQGSWTQYF
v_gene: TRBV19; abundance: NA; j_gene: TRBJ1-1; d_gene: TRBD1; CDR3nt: TGTGCCAGTACCCTTCACAGGGGAGAAACTGAAGCTTTCTTT; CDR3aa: CASTLHRGETEAFF
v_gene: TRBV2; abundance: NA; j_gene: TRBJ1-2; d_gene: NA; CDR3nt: TGTGCCAGCAGTGAACAGTTCTATGGCTACACCTTC; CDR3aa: CASSEQFYGYTF
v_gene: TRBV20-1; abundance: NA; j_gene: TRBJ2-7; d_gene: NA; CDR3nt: TGCAGTGCTAGCCTTGGAGACGAGCAGTACTTC; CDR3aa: CSASLGDEQYF
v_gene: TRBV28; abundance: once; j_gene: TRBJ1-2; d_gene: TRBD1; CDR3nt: TGTGCCAGCAGTTTATTCCCCGACGACAGGGTGCGTGGCTACACCTTC; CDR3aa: CASSLFPDDRVRGYTF
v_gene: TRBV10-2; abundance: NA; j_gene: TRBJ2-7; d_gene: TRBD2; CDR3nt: TGCGCCAGTACCCCGGCGGGAGGGTCCTACGAGCAGTACTTC; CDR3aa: CASTPAGGSYEQYF
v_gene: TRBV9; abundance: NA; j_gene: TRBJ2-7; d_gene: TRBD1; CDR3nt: TGTGCCAGCAGCGGCGATTCTACAGGGGGCGAGCAGTACTTC; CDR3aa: CASSGDSTGGEQYF
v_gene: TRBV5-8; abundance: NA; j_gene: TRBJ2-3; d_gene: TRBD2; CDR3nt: TGTGCCAGCAGCCTTGGGGCTAGCGGGTTCACAGATACGCAGTATTTT; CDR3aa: CASSLGASGFTDTQYF
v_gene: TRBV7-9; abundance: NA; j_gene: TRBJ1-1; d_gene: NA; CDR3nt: TGTGCCAGCAGCTTCGAGGGAGCTTTCTTT; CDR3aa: CASSFEGAFF
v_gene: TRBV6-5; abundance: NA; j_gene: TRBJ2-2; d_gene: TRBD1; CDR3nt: TGTGCCAGCAGTTCGGGACAGGGGAGACCCGGGGAGCTGTTTTTT; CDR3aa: CASSSGQGRPGELFF